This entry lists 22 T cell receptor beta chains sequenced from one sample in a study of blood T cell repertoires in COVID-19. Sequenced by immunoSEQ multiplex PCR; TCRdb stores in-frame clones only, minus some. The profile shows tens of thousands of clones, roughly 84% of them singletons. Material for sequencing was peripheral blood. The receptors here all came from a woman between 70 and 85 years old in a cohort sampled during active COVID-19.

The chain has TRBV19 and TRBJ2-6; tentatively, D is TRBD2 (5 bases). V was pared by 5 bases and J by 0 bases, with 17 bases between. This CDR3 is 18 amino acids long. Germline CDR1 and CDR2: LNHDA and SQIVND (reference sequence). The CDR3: CASSAYGWRSSGANVLTF. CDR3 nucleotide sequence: TGTGCCAGTAGTGCCTATGGTTGGAGGAGCTCTGGGGCCAACGTCCTGACTTTC.

Written as DNA, the CDR3 is TGTGCCAGCAGTCCTACGAGGGGGCCCGCTGGGGCCAACGTCCTGACTTTC. Its translation is CASSPTRGPAGANVLTF. The chain carries TRBV27 and TRBJ2-6, with 7 bases matching TRBD1. CDR1 and CDR2 from the germline V gene are MNHEY and SMNVEV (reference sequence). Trimming cost V 5 bases and J 2 bases; bases outside gene matches: 9. CDR3 length equals 17 residues.

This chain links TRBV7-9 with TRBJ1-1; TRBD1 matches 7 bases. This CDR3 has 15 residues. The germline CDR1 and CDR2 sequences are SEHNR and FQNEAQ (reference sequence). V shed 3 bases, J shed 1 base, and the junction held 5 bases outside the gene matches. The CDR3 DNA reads TGTGCCAGCAGCTTTGGGGACAGCTCGAACACTGAAGCTTTCTTT. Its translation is CASSFGDSSNTEAFF.

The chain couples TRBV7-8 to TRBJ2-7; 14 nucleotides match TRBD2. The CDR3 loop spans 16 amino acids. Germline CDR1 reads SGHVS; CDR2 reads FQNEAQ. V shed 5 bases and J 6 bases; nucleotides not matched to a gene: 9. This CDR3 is CASSPTRTSGRSEQYF. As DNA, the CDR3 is TGTGCCAGCAGCCCAACCCGGACTAGCGGGAGGTCCGAGCAGTACTTC.

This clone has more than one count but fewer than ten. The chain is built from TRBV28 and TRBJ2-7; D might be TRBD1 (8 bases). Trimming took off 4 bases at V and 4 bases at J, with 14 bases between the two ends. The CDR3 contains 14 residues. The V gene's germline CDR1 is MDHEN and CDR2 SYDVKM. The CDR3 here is CASSSDREGYEQYF. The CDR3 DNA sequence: TGTGCCAGCAGTTCGGACAGGGAGGGGTACGAGCAGTACTTC.

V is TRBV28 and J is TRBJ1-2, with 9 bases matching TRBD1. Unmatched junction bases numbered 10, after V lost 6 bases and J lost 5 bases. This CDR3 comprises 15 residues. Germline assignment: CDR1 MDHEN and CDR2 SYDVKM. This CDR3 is CASRVPGQGWYGYTF. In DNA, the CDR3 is TGTGCCAGCAGAGTCCCGGGACAGGGTTGGTATGGCTACACCTTC.

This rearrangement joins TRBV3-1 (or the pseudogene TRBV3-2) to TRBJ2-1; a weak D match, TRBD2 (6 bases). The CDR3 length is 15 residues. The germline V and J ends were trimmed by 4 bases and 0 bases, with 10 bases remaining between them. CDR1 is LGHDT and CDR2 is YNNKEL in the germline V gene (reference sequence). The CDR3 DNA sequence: TGTGCCAGCAGCCTCCGGGGGAGCTCCTACAATGAGCAGTTCTTC. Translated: CASSLRGSSYNEQFF.

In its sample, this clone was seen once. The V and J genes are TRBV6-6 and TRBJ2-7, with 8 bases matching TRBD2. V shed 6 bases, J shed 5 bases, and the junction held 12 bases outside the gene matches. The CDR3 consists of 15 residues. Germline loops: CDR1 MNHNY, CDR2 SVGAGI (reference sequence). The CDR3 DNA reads TGTGCCAGCAGCCTGGAGGGCGGGAGGATCAACGAGCAGTACTTC. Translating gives CASSLEGGRINEQYF.

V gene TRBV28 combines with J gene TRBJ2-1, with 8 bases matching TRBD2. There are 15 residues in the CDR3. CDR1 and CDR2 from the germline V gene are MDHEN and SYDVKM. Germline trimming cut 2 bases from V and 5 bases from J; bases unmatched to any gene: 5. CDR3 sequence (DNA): TGTGCCAGCAGTTTAGGCGGGAGGCTCCACAATGAGCAGTTCTTC. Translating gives CASSLGGRLHNEQFF. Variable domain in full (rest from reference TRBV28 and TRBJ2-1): DVKVTQSSRYLVKRTGEKVFLECVQDMDHENMFWYRQDPGLGLRLIYFSYDVKMKEKGDIPEGYSVSREKKERFSLILESASTNQTSMYLCASSLGGRLHNEQFFGPGTRLTVL.

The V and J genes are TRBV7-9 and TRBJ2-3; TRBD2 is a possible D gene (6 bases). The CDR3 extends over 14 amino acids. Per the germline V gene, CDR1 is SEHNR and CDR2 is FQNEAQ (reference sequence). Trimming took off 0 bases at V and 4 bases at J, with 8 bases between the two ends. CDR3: CASSLAASADTQYF. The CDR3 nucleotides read TGTGCCAGCAGCTTAGCAGCTAGCGCAGATACGCAGTATTTT. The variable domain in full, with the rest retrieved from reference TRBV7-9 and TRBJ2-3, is DTGVSQNPRHKITKRGQNVTFRCDPISEHNRLYWYRQTLGQGPEFLTYFQNEAQLEKSRLLSDRFSAERPKGSFSTLEIQRTEQGDSAMYLCASSLAASADTQYFGPGTRLTVL.

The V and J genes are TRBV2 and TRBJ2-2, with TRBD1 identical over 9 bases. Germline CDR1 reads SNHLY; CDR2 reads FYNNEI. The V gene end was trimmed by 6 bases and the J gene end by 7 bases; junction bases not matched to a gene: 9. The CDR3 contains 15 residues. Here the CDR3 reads CASSGTGFSGGELFF. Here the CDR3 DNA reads TGTGCCAGCAGCGGGACAGGGTTTAGTGGCGGGGAGCTGTTTTTT.

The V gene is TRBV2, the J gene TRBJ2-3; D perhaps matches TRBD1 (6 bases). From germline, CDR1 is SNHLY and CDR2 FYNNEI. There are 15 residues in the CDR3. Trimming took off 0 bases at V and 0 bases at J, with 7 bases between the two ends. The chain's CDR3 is CASSEAGQSTDTQYF. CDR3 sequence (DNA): TGTGCCAGCAGTGAAGCCGGACAGAGCACAGATACGCAGTATTTT.

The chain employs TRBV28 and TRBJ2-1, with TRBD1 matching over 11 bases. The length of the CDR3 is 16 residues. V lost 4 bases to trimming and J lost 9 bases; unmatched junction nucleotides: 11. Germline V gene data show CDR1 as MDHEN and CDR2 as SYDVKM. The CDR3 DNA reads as TGTGCCAGCAGTTCACCCGGGACAGGGGGTTTGGGTGAGCAGTTCTTC. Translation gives CASSSPGTGGLGEQFF.

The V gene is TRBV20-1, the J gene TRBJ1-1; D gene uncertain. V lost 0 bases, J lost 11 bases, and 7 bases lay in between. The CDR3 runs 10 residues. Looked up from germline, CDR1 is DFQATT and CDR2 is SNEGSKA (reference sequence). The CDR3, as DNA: TGCAGTGCTAGAGAGCTTCGGGCTTTCTTT. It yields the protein CSARELRAFF.

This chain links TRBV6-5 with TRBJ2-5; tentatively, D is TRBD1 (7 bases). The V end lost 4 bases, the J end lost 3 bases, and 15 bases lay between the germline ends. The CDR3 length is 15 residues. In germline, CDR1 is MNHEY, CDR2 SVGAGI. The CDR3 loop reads CASSSQGGGEETQYF. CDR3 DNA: TGTGCCAGCAGTTCCCAAGGGGGCGGGGAAGAGACCCAGTACTTC.

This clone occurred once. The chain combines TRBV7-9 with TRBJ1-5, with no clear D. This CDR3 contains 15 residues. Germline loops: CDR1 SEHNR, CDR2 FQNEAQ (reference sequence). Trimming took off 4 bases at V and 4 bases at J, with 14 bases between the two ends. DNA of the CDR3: TGTGCCAGCAGCTCACTTGGAGGATCAAATCAGCCCCAGCATTTT. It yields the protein CASSSLGGSNQPQHF.

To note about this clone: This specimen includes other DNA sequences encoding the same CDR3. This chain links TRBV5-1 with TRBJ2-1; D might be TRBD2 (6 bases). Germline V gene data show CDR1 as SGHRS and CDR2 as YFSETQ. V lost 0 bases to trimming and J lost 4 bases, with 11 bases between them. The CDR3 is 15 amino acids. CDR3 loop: CASSLVAGWYNEQFF. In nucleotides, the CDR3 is TGCGCCAGCAGCTTGGTTGCGGGATGGTACAATGAGCAGTTCTTC.

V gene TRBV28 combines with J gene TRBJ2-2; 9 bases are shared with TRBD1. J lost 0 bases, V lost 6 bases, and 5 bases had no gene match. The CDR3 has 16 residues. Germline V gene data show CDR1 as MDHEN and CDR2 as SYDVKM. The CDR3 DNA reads TGTGCCAGCAGGCTGGGGACAGGGACGAACACCGGGGAGCTGTTTTTT. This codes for CASRLGTGTNTGELFF. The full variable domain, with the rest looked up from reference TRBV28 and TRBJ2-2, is DVKVTQSSRYLVKRTGEKVFLECVQDMDHENMFWYRQDPGLGLRLIYFSYDVKMKEKGDIPEGYSVSREKKERFSLILESASTNQTSMYLCASRLGTGTNTGELFFGEGSRLTVL.

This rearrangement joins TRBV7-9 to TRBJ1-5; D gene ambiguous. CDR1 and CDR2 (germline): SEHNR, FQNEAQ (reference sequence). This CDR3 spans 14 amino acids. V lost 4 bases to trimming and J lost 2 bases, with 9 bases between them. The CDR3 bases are TGTGCCAGCAGCTCCTCAGATGGCAATCAGCCCCAGCATTTT. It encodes CASSSSDGNQPQHF. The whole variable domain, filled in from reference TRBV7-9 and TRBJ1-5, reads DTGVSQNPRHKITKRGQNVTFRCDPISEHNRLYWYRQTLGQGPEFLTYFQNEAQLEKSRLLSDRFSAERPKGSFSTLEIQRTEQGDSAMYLCASSSSDGNQPQHFGDGTRLSIL.

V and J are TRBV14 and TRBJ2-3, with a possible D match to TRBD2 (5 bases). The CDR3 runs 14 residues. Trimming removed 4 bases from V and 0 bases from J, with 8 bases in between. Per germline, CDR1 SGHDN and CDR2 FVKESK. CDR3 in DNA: TGTGCCAGCAGCCGCGGACTGAGCACAGATACGCAGTATTTT. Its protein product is CASSRGLSTDTQYF. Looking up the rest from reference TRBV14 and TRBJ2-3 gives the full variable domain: EAGVTQFPSHSVIEKGQTVTLRCDPISGHDNLYWYRRVMGKEIKFLLHFVKESKQDESGMPNNRFLAERTGGTYSTLKVQPAELEDSGVYFCASSRGLSTDTQYFGPGTRLTVL.

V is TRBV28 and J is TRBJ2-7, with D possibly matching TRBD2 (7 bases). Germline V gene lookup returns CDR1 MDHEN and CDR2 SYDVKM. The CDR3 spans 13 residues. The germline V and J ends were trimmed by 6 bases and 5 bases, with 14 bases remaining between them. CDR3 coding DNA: TGTGCCAGCAGCCGGTCGGGGGGCAACGAGCAGTACTTC. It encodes CASSRSGGNEQYF.

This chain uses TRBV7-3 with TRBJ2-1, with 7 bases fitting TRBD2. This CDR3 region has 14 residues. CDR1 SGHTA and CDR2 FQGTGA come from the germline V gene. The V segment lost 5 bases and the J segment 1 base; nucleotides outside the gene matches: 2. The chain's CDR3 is CASSPSGSYNEQFF. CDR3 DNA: TGTGCCAGCAGCCCTAGCGGTTCCTACAATGAGCAGTTCTTC.